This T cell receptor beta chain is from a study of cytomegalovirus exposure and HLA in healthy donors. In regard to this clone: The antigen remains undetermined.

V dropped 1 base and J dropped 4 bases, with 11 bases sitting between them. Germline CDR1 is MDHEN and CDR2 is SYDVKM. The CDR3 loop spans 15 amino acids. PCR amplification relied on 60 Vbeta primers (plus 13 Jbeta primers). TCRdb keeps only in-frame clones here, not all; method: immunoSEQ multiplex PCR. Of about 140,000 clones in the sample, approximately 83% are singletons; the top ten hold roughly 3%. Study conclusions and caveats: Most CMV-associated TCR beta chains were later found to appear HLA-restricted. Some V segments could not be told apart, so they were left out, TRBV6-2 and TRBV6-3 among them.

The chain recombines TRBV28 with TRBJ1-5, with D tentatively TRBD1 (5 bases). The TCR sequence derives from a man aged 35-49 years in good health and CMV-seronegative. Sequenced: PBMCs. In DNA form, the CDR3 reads TGTGCCAGCAGTTTATCGGTCGGGGGGAATCAGCCCCAGCATTTT. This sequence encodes CASSLSVGGNQPQHF. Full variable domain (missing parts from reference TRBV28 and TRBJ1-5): DVKVTQSSRYLVKRTGEKVFLECVQDMDHENMFWYRQDPGLGLRLIYFSYDVKMKEKGDIPEGYSVSREKKERFSLILESASTNQTSMYLCASSLSVGGNQPQHFGDGTRLSIL.